The 17 T cell receptor delta chains in this list originate from one sample, sequenced in a study of gamma-delta T cells after stem cell transplantation listed by TCRdb under 2016. Libraries came from RT-PCR. Instrument on record: Illumina MiSeq. TCRdb reran clone calling on the public reads with CATT; rows sharing one DNA sequence were then combined. The sample yields 2,500 to 3,000 delta-chain clones; roughly 3% were counted once. Of the sample, 28% is held by the ten largest clones. The sequenced material came from gamma-delta T cells. These receptors were collected from a human donor. It is not recorded whose cells these are; they may come from a transplant donor.

This clone is medium-sized within its sample. V usage is TRDV1 and J usage is TRDJ1; TRDD3 matches 7 bases. V lost 5 bases, J lost 0 bases, and 27 bases stayed unmatched. The germline V gene has CDR1 TSWWSYY and CDR2 QGS. The CDR3 runs 22 residues. The DNA of the CDR3 is TGTGCTCTTGGGATCTTTTCAATCCCTCTGTCGTACTGGGGAGCTGACACCGATAAACTCATCTTT. It translates to CALGIFSIPLSYWGADTDKLIF.

A few counts support this clone. TCRdb's protein for this DNA is that of a much larger clone and differs from the translation at residue 6, likely a read error; the protein shown is the DNA translation. Here the CDR3 DNA reads TGTGCCTGTGACCCGACTAGTACTGGGGGATACGCGGGCGGCTCCTGGGACACCCGACAGATGTTTTTC. This gives the protein CACDPTSTGGYAGGSWDTRQMFF. The chain links TRDV2 to TRDJ3; 13 bases match TRDD3. Germline CDR1 GEAIGNYY, CDR2 EKD. There are 23 residues in the CDR3. V was clipped by 3 bases and J by 0 bases; unmatched bases: 16.

In this sample, this clone turned up a few times. Being one base from a much bigger clone, this may be a read error. V is TRDV2 and J is TRDJ1; 12 bases match TRDD3. After removal of 1 base from V and 0 bases from J, the junction contained 20 bases not matched to a gene. This CDR3 contains 22 residues. Germline CDR1 is GEAIGNYY and CDR2 is EKD. CDR3 in amino acids: CACDTVLGDTGKSSLNTDKLIF. CDR3 sequence (DNA): TGTGCCTGTGACACAGTTCTGGGGGATACGGGCAAGAGTAGTTTGAACACCGATAAACTCATCTTT.

Judged by abundance, this clone is large. Different DNA sequences within this sample yield the same CDR3. The chain carries TRDV2 and TRDJ1; 11 bases agree with TRDD3. The V segment lost 3 bases and the J segment 3 bases; nucleotides outside the gene matches: 5. Germline CDR1 GEAIGNYY, CDR2 EKD. The CDR3 is made up of 15 amino acids. The CDR3 spells CACDPLGDKADKLIF. In DNA, the CDR3 is TGTGCCTGTGACCCACTGGGGGATAAGGCCGATAAACTCATCTTT.

This clone was found a few times. The protein that TCRdb holds for this DNA derives from a much larger clone and differs from the translated DNA at residue 16, which likely indicates a read error; the protein shown here is translated from the DNA. The chain employs TRDV2 and TRDJ1; TRDD3 matches at 9 bases. In germline, CDR1 is GEAIGNYY, CDR2 EKD. CDR3 length: 20 amino acids. The CDR3 spells CACDLVLGDNNAPYTGKLIF. Here the CDR3 DNA reads TGTGCCTGTGACCTAGTACTGGGGGACAATAATGCCCCCTACACCGGTAAACTCATCTTT.

In its sample, this clone was seen a few times. TCRdb attributes to this sequence the protein of a much larger clone, which differs from the DNA translation at residue 3; a read error is likely, and the protein displayed is translated from the DNA. V usage is TRDV2 and J usage is TRDJ1, with TRDD3 matching 10 bases. This CDR3 is built from 16 residues. Germline CDR1 reads GEAIGNYY; CDR2 reads EKD. The CDR3 loop reads CAYDTLGDIVADKLIF. The DNA of the CDR3 is TGTGCCTATGACACGCTGGGGGATATCGTCGCCGATAAACTCATCTTT.

Points on this clone: This likely came from a read error, as a far larger clone is one base away. V usage is TRDV2 and J usage is TRDJ1, with 9 nucleotides matching TRDD3. Germline assignment: CDR1 GEAIGNYY and CDR2 EKD. Trimming at V came to 4 bases and at J to 0 bases, leaving 11 bases not matched to a gene. CDR3 size: 17 residues. CDR3: CACERLLGDLYTDKLIF. CDR3 in DNA: TGTGCCTGTGAAAGATTACTGGGGGACCTGTACACCGATAAACTCATCTTT.

Within the sample, this clone is medium-sized (0.01 to 0.1%). V and J are TRDV2 and TRDJ1; TRDD3 aligns across 13 bases. The V segment lost 4 bases and the J segment 0 bases; nucleotides outside the gene matches: 7. This CDR3 region has 17 residues. Germline loops: CDR1 GEAIGNYY, CDR2 EKD. CDR3 in amino acids: CACEELGDTEDTDKLIF. The DNA of the CDR3 is TGTGCCTGTGAAGAACTGGGGGATACGGAGGACACCGATAAACTCATCTTT.

Note on this clone: TCRdb's protein for this DNA is that of a much larger clone and differs from the translation at residue 9, likely a read error; the protein shown is the DNA translation. The chain recombines TRDV2 with TRDJ1, with TRDD3 identical over 8 bases. Germline CDR1 is GEAIGNYY and CDR2 is EKD. The J segment lost 5 bases and the V segment lost 2 bases, leaving 9 bases of the junction unmatched. This CDR3 comprises 15 residues. The CDR3 DNA reads as TGTGCCTGTGACATCGTGGGGGATGCGGGTGATAAACTCATCTTT. It encodes CACDIVGDAGDKLIF.

This clone was picked up a small number of times. This sample also contains other DNA sequences that code for the same CDR3. The V call is TRDV2, the J call TRDJ3; 8 bases are shared with TRDD3. The CDR3 spans 20 residues. V shed 1 base and J 0 bases; nucleotides not matched to a gene: 10. CDR1 is GEAIGNYY and CDR2 is EKD in the germline V gene. CDR3 nucleotide sequence: TGTGCCTGTGACACTGGTACTGGGGGTCCTAGCTCCTGGGACACCCGACAGATGTTTTTC. It codes for CACDTGTGGPSSWDTRQMFF.

The gene calls are TRDV2 and TRDJ3; 8 bases fit TRDD3. This CDR3 is 19 amino acids long. CDR1 and CDR2 (germline): GEAIGNYY, EKD. V dropped 1 base and J dropped 2; count of bases not matched to a gene: 9. CDR3 in amino acids: CACDTLGAQVTWDTRQMFF. The DNA for the CDR3 is TGTGCCTGTGACACACTGGGGGCCCAAGTGACCTGGGACACCCGACAGATGTTTTTC.

This clone was seen a few times. The V and J genes are TRDV2 and TRDJ1; 10 bases agree with TRDD3. Germline V gene data show CDR1 as GEAIGNYY and CDR2 as EKD. The CDR3 consists of 15 residues. V gave up 2 bases and J gave up 2 bases; unmatched junction bases: 4. CDR3 in amino acids: CACDRVLGDTDKLIF. The CDR3 DNA reads as TGTGCCTGTGACAGAGTACTGGGGGATACCGATAAACTCATCTTT.

This clone is categorized as medium-sized. An end of the junction differs from the germline gene, which may be a read error. The chain employs TRDV2 and TRDJ1; TRDD3 agrees at 8 bases. CDR3 size: 14 residues. Germline loops: CDR1 GEAIGNYY, CDR2 EKD. CDR3 loop: CACDTWGMTDRLIF. Written as DNA, the CDR3 is TGTGCCTGTGACACCTGGGGGATGACCGATAGACTCATCTTT.

The sample holds a few counts of this clone. The chain's CDR3 is CACDTVGGYSDKLIF. The CDR3 DNA follows: TGTGCCTGTGACACCGTTGGGGGATACTCCGATAAACTCATCTTT. This sequence joins TRDV2 and TRDJ1; 10 nucleotides line up with TRDD3. In germline, CDR1 is GEAIGNYY, CDR2 EKD. This CDR3 contains 15 residues. V trimming: 0 bases; J trimming: 3 bases; junction bases outside the gene matches: 3.

This clone was found a few times. The protein that TCRdb holds for this DNA derives from a much larger clone and differs from the translated DNA at residue 5, which likely indicates a read error; the protein shown here is translated from the DNA. V is TRDV2 and J is TRDJ1; 9 bases fit TRDD3. CDR1 GEAIGNYY and CDR2 EKD come from the germline V gene. The junction had 16 bases not matched to a gene; V was cut back by 3 bases and J by 0 bases. The CDR3 totals 19 residues. The CDR3 sequence: CACDAVTGGPHPYTDKLIF. The CDR3 region has the DNA TGTGCCTGTGACGCCGTTACTGGGGGACCTCACCCGTACACCGATAAACTCATCTTT.

By share, this clone ranks as medium-sized. Distinct nucleotide sequences in the sample also encode this CDR3. V usage is TRDV2 and J usage is TRDJ3, with 10 bases aligning to TRDD3. This CDR3 spans 23 amino acids. The germline CDR1 and CDR2 sequences are GEAIGNYY and EKD. V lost 0 bases to trimming and J lost 0 bases; unmatched junction nucleotides: 16. The CDR3, as DNA: TGTGCCTGTGACACCGTGGTCGAGCTGGGGGATAGCCCGCCCTCCTGGGACACCCGACAGATGTTTTTC. Translation: CACDTVVELGDSPPSWDTRQMFF.

This clone was recorded a few times. J is TRDJ1 and V is TRDV2, with TRDD3 matching 7 bases. The CDR3 sequence is 14 residues long. J was trimmed by 5 bases and V by 1 base; bases with no gene match: 6. Germline CDR1 and CDR2: GEAIGNYY and EKD. CDR3 amino acids: CACDTLGVDDKLIF. The CDR3 bases are TGTGCCTGTGACACTCTGGGGGTTGATGATAAACTCATCTTT.